These T cell receptor beta chains were read from a single sample in a study of T cell responses to AZD1222 COVID-19 vaccine. Sequenced by immunoSEQ multiplex PCR; TCRdb stores in-frame clones only, minus some. Among some 180,000 clones listed, roughly 87% were seen once. The source material was peripheral blood, sampled 28 days after the second AZD1222 dose. The source of these receptors is an adult who received the AZD1222 COVID-19 vaccine. The CDR3 runs from the conserved cysteine through the conserved F or W. The D gene is left open where the match is weak. Only some rows state a clone size, as once, few, many or a class for expanded clones.

v_gene: TRBV7-9; j_gene: TRBJ1-1; d_gene: NA; abundance: NA; len: 11; CDR3aa: CASSFGETAFF; CDR3nt: TGTGCCAGCAGCTTTGGGGAGACGGCTTTCTTT
v_gene: TRBV10-3; j_gene: TRBJ2-2; d_gene: NA; abundance: NA; len: 13; CDR3aa: CAIRPGGTGELFF; CDR3nt: TGTGCCATCAGGCCTGGGGGCACCGGGGAGCTGTTTTTT
v_gene: TRBV4-1; j_gene: TRBJ1-1; d_gene: TRBD1; abundance: NA; len: 16; CDR3aa: CASSYGQAWGGTEAFF; CDR3nt: TGCGCCAGCAGTTACGGACAGGCATGGGGCGGCACTGAAGCTTTCTTT
v_gene: TRBV19; j_gene: TRBJ2-1; d_gene: TRBD2; abundance: NA; len: 15; CDR3aa: CASSPIAGGYNEQFF; CDR3nt: TGTGCCAGTAGTCCTATAGCGGGGGGGTACAATGAGCAGTTCTTC
v_gene: TRBV4-3; j_gene: TRBJ2-7; d_gene: TRBD2; abundance: NA; len: 17; CDR3aa: CASSQDAQGGKPYEQYF; CDR3nt: TGCGCCAGCAGCCAAGATGCCCAGGGAGGGAAACCCTACGAGCAGTACTTC
v_gene: TRBV2; j_gene: TRBJ1-4; d_gene: TRBD1; abundance: NA; len: 14; CDR3aa: CASRDRGSNEKLFF; CDR3nt: TGTGCCAGCAGGGACAGGGGTTCTAATGAAAAACTGTTTTTT
v_gene: TRBV4-3; j_gene: TRBJ2-3; d_gene: TRBD2; abundance: NA; len: 19; CDR3aa: CASSHRIIRGGTSTDTQYF; CDR3nt: TGCGCCAGCAGCCACCGAATCATTCGGGGGGGAACTAGCACAGATACGCAGTATTTT
v_gene: TRBV6-6; j_gene: TRBJ2-7; d_gene: TRBD2; abundance: once; len: 14; CDR3aa: CASKGLAGSGEQYF; CDR3nt: TGTGCCAGCAAGGGACTAGCGGGGTCCGGCGAGCAGTACTTC
v_gene: TRBV11-2; j_gene: TRBJ1-2; d_gene: TRBD1; abundance: NA; len: 15; CDR3aa: CASSLQGGLGYGYTF; CDR3nt: TGTGCCAGCAGCCTCCAGGGGGGGCTGGGGTATGGCTACACCTTC
v_gene: TRBV4-2; j_gene: TRBJ1-2; d_gene: TRBD1; abundance: NA; len: 14; CDR3aa: CASSQAKGAGGYTF; CDR3nt: TGTGCCAGCAGCCAAGCAAAGGGGGCAGGTGGCTACACCTTC
v_gene: TRBV11-2; j_gene: TRBJ1-2; d_gene: NA; abundance: NA; len: 15; CDR3aa: CASSLETDLNYGYTF; CDR3nt: TGTGCCAGCAGCTTAGAGACAGACCTTAACTATGGCTACACCTTC
v_gene: TRBV29-1; j_gene: TRBJ1-2; d_gene: NA; abundance: once; len: 11; CDR3aa: CSVDAGIGYTF; CDR3nt: TGCAGCGTTGACGCTGGGATAGGCTACACCTTC
v_gene: TRBV4-2; j_gene: TRBJ2-3; d_gene: TRBD2; abundance: NA; len: 18; CDR3aa: CASSQTPTSGGPADTQYF; CDR3nt: TGTGCCAGCAGCCAGACGCCGACTAGCGGGGGACCCGCAGATACGCAGTATTTT
v_gene: TRBV5-4; j_gene: TRBJ2-2; d_gene: TRBD1; abundance: NA; len: 17; CDR3aa: CASSPGQGPLNTGELFF; CDR3nt: TGTGCCAGCAGCCCGGGACAGGGGCCTTTGAACACCGGGGAGCTGTTTTTT
v_gene: TRBV6-2/TRBV6-3; j_gene: TRBJ2-7; d_gene: NA; abundance: NA; len: 14; CDR3aa: CASSRAGSSYEQYF; CDR3nt: TGTGCCAGCAGTCGGGCCGGGAGCTCCTACGAGCAGTACTTC
v_gene: TRBV27; j_gene: TRBJ1-1; d_gene: NA; abundance: NA; len: 14; CDR3aa: CASSLTGLNTEAFF; CDR3nt: TGTGCCAGCAGTTTAACAGGGCTGAACACTGAAGCTTTCTTT
v_gene: TRBV4-1; j_gene: TRBJ1-1; d_gene: NA; abundance: NA; len: 13; CDR3aa: CASSQQGVTEAFF; CDR3nt: TGCGCCAGCAGCCAGCAAGGGGTCACTGAAGCTTTCTTT
v_gene: TRBV18; j_gene: TRBJ1-3; d_gene: NA; abundance: NA; len: 18; CDR3aa: CASSPQAAPGPSGNTIYF; CDR3nt: TGTGCCAGCTCACCTCAGGCGGCTCCAGGCCCCTCTGGAAACACCATATATTTT
v_gene: TRBV5-5; j_gene: TRBJ1-5; d_gene: NA; abundance: NA; len: 16; CDR3aa: CASSSRATELPRPQHF; CDR3nt: TGTGCCAGCAGCTCGAGGGCGACAGAATTACCGAGACCCCAGCATTTT
v_gene: TRBV5-1; j_gene: TRBJ1-2; d_gene: NA; abundance: NA; len: 14; CDR3aa: CASSLSSWGDGYTF; CDR3nt: TGCGCCAGCAGCTTGAGCAGTTGGGGAGATGGCTACACCTTC
v_gene: TRBV9; j_gene: TRBJ1-2; d_gene: NA; abundance: few; len: 15; CDR3aa: CASSARGRSSYGYTF; CDR3nt: TGTGCCAGCAGCGCCCGGGGCAGGTCGAGCTATGGCTACACCTTC
v_gene: TRBV11-2; j_gene: TRBJ2-2; d_gene: TRBD2; abundance: NA; len: 16; CDR3aa: CASSPSGGGSTGELFF; CDR3nt: TGTGCCAGCAGCCCCAGCGGGGGCGGTTCAACCGGGGAGCTGTTTTTT
v_gene: TRBV7-2; j_gene: TRBJ2-3; d_gene: NA; abundance: NA; len: 14; CDR3aa: CASSLMGSTDTQYF; CDR3nt: TGTGCCAGCAGCTTAATGGGGAGCACAGATACGCAGTATTTT
v_gene: TRBV7-8; j_gene: TRBJ1-4; d_gene: NA; abundance: NA; len: 16; CDR3aa: CASSSQSAATNEKLFF; CDR3nt: TGTGCCAGCAGCTCCCAATCAGCAGCCACTAATGAAAAACTGTTTTTT
v_gene: TRBV9; j_gene: TRBJ1-2; d_gene: TRBD1; abundance: NA; len: 14; CDR3aa: CASSVEDRGYGYTF; CDR3nt: TGTGCCAGCAGCGTAGAGGACAGGGGCTATGGCTACACCTTC
v_gene: TRBV2; j_gene: TRBJ2-7; d_gene: TRBD2; abundance: NA; len: 18; CDR3aa: CASSRLAGDPLSSYEQYF; CDR3nt: TGTGCCAGCAGTCGACTAGCGGGGGACCCTTTAAGCTCCTACGAGCAGTACTTC
v_gene: TRBV19; j_gene: TRBJ2-7; d_gene: NA; abundance: NA; len: 15; CDR3aa: CASSISRARSYEQYF; CDR3nt: TGTGCCAGTAGTATAAGTAGGGCGCGATCCTACGAGCAGTACTTC
v_gene: TRBV5-1; j_gene: TRBJ1-4; d_gene: TRBD1; abundance: NA; len: 15; CDR3aa: CASSFQGGRVEKLFF; CDR3nt: TGCGCCAGCAGCTTCCAGGGGGGTAGAGTGGAAAAACTGTTTTTT
v_gene: TRBV4-1; j_gene: TRBJ1-2; d_gene: NA; abundance: NA; len: 14; CDR3aa: CASSQTIGGKGYTF; CDR3nt: TGCGCCAGCAGCCAGACGATAGGGGGGAAGGGCTACACCTTC
v_gene: TRBV6-1; j_gene: TRBJ1-1; d_gene: NA; abundance: NA; len: 16; CDR3aa: CASSERGGTWNTEAFF; CDR3nt: TGTGCCAGCAGTGAGAGGGGGGGGACCTGGAACACTGAAGCTTTCTTT
v_gene: TRBV27; j_gene: TRBJ1-6; d_gene: NA; abundance: NA; len: 15; CDR3aa: CASSSFWSVGSPLHF; CDR3nt: TGTGCCAGCAGTTCATTTTGGTCGGTAGGTTCACCCCTCCACTTT
v_gene: TRBV27; j_gene: TRBJ1-2; d_gene: TRBD1; abundance: once; len: 15; CDR3aa: CASSWTGGRDYGYTF; CDR3nt: TGTGCCAGCAGTTGGACAGGGGGCCGGGACTATGGCTACACCTTC
v_gene: TRBV19; j_gene: TRBJ2-4; d_gene: NA; abundance: NA; len: 16; CDR3aa: CASSIVGGIAKNIQYF; CDR3nt: TGTGCCAGTAGTATAGTAGGGGGGATAGCCAAAAACATTCAGTACTTC
v_gene: TRBV25-1; j_gene: TRBJ1-2; d_gene: TRBD1; abundance: NA; len: 17; CDR3aa: CASSEYLGQGTNYGYTF; CDR3nt: TGTGCCAGCAGTGAATATCTCGGACAGGGAACTAACTATGGCTACACCTTC
v_gene: TRBV4-1; j_gene: TRBJ1-6; d_gene: NA; abundance: few; len: 18; CDR3aa: CASSSRGAESSYNSPLHF; CDR3nt: TGCGCCAGCAGCTCCCGGGGGGCAGAAAGCTCCTATAATTCACCCCTCCACTTT
v_gene: TRBV19; j_gene: TRBJ1-2; d_gene: TRBD1; abundance: NA; len: 14; CDR3aa: CASKSTGVNYGYTF; CDR3nt: TGTGCCAGTAAGTCGACAGGGGTGAACTATGGCTACACCTTC
v_gene: TRBV24-1; j_gene: TRBJ2-5; d_gene: TRBD1; abundance: NA; len: 20; CDR3aa: CATRYRDREGVERYEETQYF; CDR3nt: TGTGCCACCAGATACCGGGACAGGGAAGGGGTAGAGCGCTACGAAGAGACCCAGTACTTC
v_gene: TRBV5-6; j_gene: TRBJ1-1; d_gene: NA; abundance: NA; len: 14; CDR3aa: CASRLDGENTEAFF; CDR3nt: TGTGCCAGCAGGCTTGACGGGGAGAACACTGAAGCTTTCTTT
v_gene: TRBV29-1; j_gene: TRBJ2-2; d_gene: NA; abundance: NA; len: 14; CDR3aa: CSVDRAGRTGELFF; CDR3nt: TGCAGCGTTGATCGCGCAGGGCGGACCGGGGAGCTGTTTTTT
v_gene: TRBV19; j_gene: TRBJ1-1; d_gene: NA; abundance: NA; len: 14; CDR3aa: CASSIGGTSTEAFF; CDR3nt: TGTGCCAGTAGTATAGGGGGTACCAGCACTGAAGCTTTCTTT
v_gene: TRBV25-1; j_gene: TRBJ1-3; d_gene: NA; abundance: NA; len: 12; CDR3aa: CASSTGGNTIYF; CDR3nt: TGTGCCAGCAGTACGGGTGGAAACACCATATATTTT
v_gene: TRBV18; j_gene: TRBJ1-5; d_gene: NA; abundance: NA; len: 12; CDR3aa: CARPTGLQPQHF; CDR3nt: TGTGCCAGACCAACAGGGCTACAGCCCCAGCATTTT
v_gene: TRBV11-2; j_gene: TRBJ1-2; d_gene: NA; abundance: NA; len: 12; CDR3aa: CASSGGAEGYTF; CDR3nt: TGTGCCAGTTCGGGAGGGGCCGAGGGCTACACCTTC
v_gene: TRBV4-2; j_gene: TRBJ1-2; d_gene: NA; abundance: NA; len: 17; CDR3aa: CASSQRHKGPRDLGYTF; CDR3nt: TGTGCCAGCAGCCAACGACATAAGGGACCGAGGGATTTGGGCTACACCTTC
v_gene: TRBV18; j_gene: TRBJ1-1; d_gene: NA; abundance: NA; len: 14; CDR3aa: CASSLAGSNTEAFF; CDR3nt: TGTGCCAGCTCACTTGCGGGTTCGAACACTGAAGCTTTCTTT
v_gene: TRBV9; j_gene: TRBJ1-5; d_gene: NA; abundance: once; len: 12; CDR3aa: CASGPSGQPQHF; CDR3nt: TGTGCCAGCGGGCCCAGCGGTCAGCCCCAGCATTTT
v_gene: TRBV5-1; j_gene: TRBJ1-2; d_gene: NA; abundance: NA; len: 15; CDR3aa: CASSLGGSPNYGYTF; CDR3nt: TGCGCCAGCAGCTTGGGGGGCAGCCCTAACTATGGCTACACCTTC
v_gene: TRBV11-1; j_gene: TRBJ2-7; d_gene: NA; abundance: NA; len: 14; CDR3aa: CASSLIGGAYEQYF; CDR3nt: TGTGCCAGCAGCTTAATAGGAGGGGCGTACGAGCAGTACTTC
v_gene: TRBV19; j_gene: TRBJ1-5; d_gene: NA; abundance: once; len: 13; CDR3aa: CASRGTGNQPQHF; CDR3nt: TGTGCCAGTAGAGGGACGGGGAATCAGCCCCAGCATTTT
v_gene: TRBV10-3; j_gene: TRBJ2-3; d_gene: TRBD1; abundance: NA; len: 15; CDR3aa: CAISEDRADTDTQYF; CDR3nt: TGTGCCATCAGTGAGGACAGGGCCGACACAGATACGCAGTATTTT
v_gene: TRBV10-1; j_gene: TRBJ1-1; d_gene: NA; abundance: NA; len: 13; CDR3aa: CASSELSDTEAFF; CDR3nt: TGCGCCAGCAGTGAGTTGTCGGACACTGAAGCTTTCTTT
v_gene: TRBV4-3; j_gene: TRBJ1-4; d_gene: NA; abundance: NA; len: 20; CDR3aa: CASSQEALGAGYSLGEKLFF; CDR3nt: TGCGCCAGCAGCCAAGAGGCCCTAGGGGCAGGGTATTCTTTGGGTGAAAAACTGTTTTTT
v_gene: TRBV6-1; j_gene: TRBJ1-2; d_gene: TRBD1; abundance: NA; len: 14; CDR3aa: CASREGTGFGGYTF; CDR3nt: TGTGCCAGCAGGGAAGGGACAGGGTTCGGTGGCTACACCTTC